This TCR beta chain was recorded in a study of regulatory T cells in long-lasting Graves disease. V was pared by 6 bases and J by 7 bases, with 13 bases between. The CDR3 spans 12 residues. Construction of TCR beta libraries relied on iRepertoire HTBI primers and on Arm-PCR targeting CDR3 regions. TCRdb redid the calling of the multiplex PCR reads with MiXCR, one entry per CDR3 protein. This table holds 560,000 or so distinct CDR3 sequences, roughly a sixth found once. Indicated time point: newly diagnosed GD, antithyroid drugs for less than 3 months. The TCR library was made from RNA that had been extracted from PBMCs in TRIzol. Study-wide points: Those with persistent disease had in common more public clonotypes (approximately 2,500) than new patients (approximately 990).

This clonotype was seen many times. The antigen is undetermined. The same sample was also used in a study of T cells in Graves' hyperthyroidism and ophthalmopathy.

The chain recombines TRBV12-3 or TRBV12-4 with TRBJ2-7; D is undetermined. The specimen was peripheral blood mononuclear cells (PBMCs), collected at new diagnosis, from a patient treated with antithyroid drugs. The TCR comes from a man aged 18 to 29 with Graves disease. CDR3 sequence (DNA): TGTGCCAGCAGCAACGTGGCTCGGGAGCAGTACTTC. It is translated as CASSNVAREQYF.